What follows are 21 T cell receptor beta chains derived from one specimen sequenced in a study of T cell changes during pregnancy in multiple sclerosis. The method was immunoSEQ multiplex PCR; TCRdb's version includes in-frame clones alone and lacks a portion of them. The table includes approximately 48,000 clones, approximately 94% detected once. Here the sequenced sample was CD8+ T cells from peripheral blood mononuclear cells, taken before pregnancy. The receptor set was obtained from a female donor with multiple sclerosis, enrolled in a pregnancy study.

CDR3 sequence reads: CASSQGLTDTQYF. The CDR3 region has the DNA TGTGCCAGCAGCCAAGGACTCACAGATACGCAGTATTTT. The chain recombines TRBV14 with TRBJ2-3; D unresolved. V was clipped by 1 base and J by 2 bases, with 4 bases between them. This CDR3 is built from 13 residues. Germline V gene sequence: CDR1 SGHDN, CDR2 FVKESK.

This chain connects TRBV7-6 to TRBJ2-3, with TRBD2 as a possible D gene (6 bases). The CDR3 contains 16 residues. From germline, CDR1 is SGHVS and CDR2 FNYEAQ. Trimming shortened V by 6 bases and J by 0 bases, and 16 bases separated the two germline ends. The CDR3, as DNA: TGTGCCAGCAGTTGGAGGGCGAGCTCTAGCACAGATACGCAGTATTTT. Protein product: CASSWRASSSTDTQYF.

This chain connects TRBV4-1 to TRBJ2-7, with D possibly matching TRBD2 (6 bases). Between the trimmed V and J ends, which lost 5 bases and 2 bases, there was a span of 16 bases. Germline V gives CDR1 MGHRA, CDR2 YSYEKL. This CDR3 has 15 residues. Here the CDR3 DNA reads TGCGCCAGCAGCGGGACTCCCAAGGGTCCCTACGAGCAGTACTTC. This codes for CASSGTPKGPYEQYF.

The chain joins TRBV21-1 to TRBJ2-7; TRBD2, the D gene given by the table, was not confirmed from the DNA. TRBV21-1 has pseudogene status. CDR3 length: 17 amino acids. The CDR3 region is CASSTFPLKRRALEQYF. The CDR3 DNA reads as TGTGCCAGCAGCACCTTCCCTCTGAAGCGGCGGGCCTTGGAGCAGTACTTC.

V is TRBV2 and J is TRBJ2-2, with no clear D. CDR1 is SNHLY, CDR2 FYNNEI, per germline. CDR3 length: 14 residues. The V gene lost 6 bases and the J gene lost 0 bases, with 8 bases spanning the gap. The CDR3 spells CASRETANTGELFF. CDR3 sequence (DNA): TGTGCCAGCAGGGAGACCGCGAACACCGGGGAGCTGTTTTTT.

In this sample, this clone turned up once. This chain uses TRBV7-2 with TRBJ2-3; 11 nucleotides match TRBD2. In germline, CDR1 is SGHTA, CDR2 FQGNSA. CDR3 length: 16 amino acids. The J segment lost 2 bases and the V segment lost 5 bases, leaving 6 bases of the junction unmatched. CDR3 sequence (DNA): TGTGCCAGCAGCCACATAGCGGGAGGGACCACAGATACGCAGTATTTT. It is translated as CASSHIAGGTTDTQYF. Full variable domain (remainder filled in from reference TRBV7-2 and TRBJ2-3): GAGVSQSPSNKVTEKGKDVELRCDPISGHTALYWYRQSLGQGLEFLIYFQGNSAPDKSGLPSDRFSAERTGGSVSTLTIQRTQQEDSAVYLCASSHIAGGTTDTQYFGPGTRLTVL.

This clone was observed once. The gene calls are TRBV14 and TRBJ2-7; 11 bases are a match to TRBD1. CDR1 and CDR2 from the germline V gene are SGHDN and FVKESK. The ends lost 6 bases at V and 3 bases at J; junction bases unmatched: 10. The CDR3 has 16 amino acids. The CDR3 protein is CASRRGPGQGDYEQYF. As DNA, the CDR3 is TGTGCCAGCAGGCGCGGACCGGGACAGGGGGACTACGAGCAGTACTTC.

The chain carries TRBV6-5 and TRBJ2-7; 11 bases line up with TRBD2. V trimming: 4 bases; J trimming: 3 bases; junction bases outside the gene matches: 2. This CDR3 is 14 amino acids long. The germline gives CDR1 MNHEY, CDR2 SVGAGI. DNA for the CDR3: TGTGCCAGCAGTTCGGGACTAGCGGTCTACGAGCAGTACTTC. The encoded protein is CASSSGLAVYEQYF.

This clone was observed a single time. In the same sample, other DNA sequences code for this CDR3. This rearrangement joins TRBV19 to TRBJ2-1; a possible D gene is TRBD1 (5 bases). CDR1 is LNHDA, CDR2 SQIVND, per germline (reference sequence). With 3 bases removed from V and 3 bases from J, the gap between germline ends came to 6 bases. CDR3 size: 13 residues. DNA for the CDR3: TGTGCCAGTAGTATTGACAGCTACAATGAGCAGTTCTTC. Encoded protein: CASSIDSYNEQFF.

The CDR3 loop reads CASSPGGLAGGLSNTGELFF. The CDR3 DNA reads TGCGCCAGCAGCCCGGGGGGACTAGCGGGAGGGCTGTCGAACACCGGGGAGCTGTTTTTT. V and J are TRBV5-1 and TRBJ2-2; 16 nucleotides match TRBD2. Germline CDR1 reads SGHRS; CDR2 reads YFSETQ. The CDR3 spans 20 residues. J gave up 0 bases and V 4 bases, and 9 bases lay outside the gene matches.

This clone appeared a single time. The chain has TRBV5-4 and TRBJ2-2; TRBD2 might be the D (6 bases). The CDR3 has 15 amino acids. Germline V lookup: CDR1 SGHNT, CDR2 YYREEE (reference sequence). Trimming removed 2 bases at V and 3 bases at J, with 11 bases between. The CDR3 loop is CASSFGSGDTGELFF. The DNA of the CDR3 is TGTGCCAGCAGCTTCGGGAGTGGTGACACCGGGGAGCTGTTTTTT.

This clone occurred once. This chain connects TRBV7-3 to TRBJ2-3, with TRBD2 identical over 10 bases. J gave up 6 bases and V 2 bases, and 8 bases lay outside the gene matches. The CDR3 runs to 16 residues. Per the germline V gene, CDR1 is SGHTA and CDR2 is FQGTGA. The CDR3 is CASSLGLAGEADTQYF. CDR3 coding DNA: TGTGCCAGCAGCTTAGGGCTAGCGGGAGAAGCGGATACGCAGTATTTT.

The CDR3 DNA reads as TGTGCCAGCAGCTCCTGGACAGACAACTCTGGAAACACCATATATTTT. This encodes CASSSWTDNSGNTIYF. The rearrangement links TRBV7-9 to TRBJ1-3, with D maybe TRBD1 (6 bases). CDR1 is SEHNR and CDR2 is FQNEAQ in the germline V gene (reference sequence). V lost 4 bases to trimming and J lost 0 bases, with 13 bases between them. CDR3 length equals 16 residues.

V usage is TRBV7-6 and J usage is TRBJ2-7; 7 nucleotides line up with TRBD1. V dropped 5 bases and J dropped 6; count of bases not matched to a gene: 10. Germline CDR1 reads SGHVS; CDR2 reads FNYEAQ. This CDR3 has 14 amino acids. CDR3 sequence: CASSTETGQGEQYF. The CDR3 region has the DNA TGTGCCAGCAGCACCGAGACAGGGCAAGGCGAGCAGTACTTC.

This clone was seen once. V gene TRBV7-2 combines with J gene TRBJ1-5, with unresolved D. V was cut by 1 base and J by 4 bases, with 11 bases left in between. Germline V CDR1 and CDR2: SGHTA, FQGNSA. The CDR3 has 15 amino acids. In nucleotides, the CDR3 is TGTGCCAGCAGCTTAGAGGCGGTTTGGAATCAGCCCCAGCATTTT. Translation: CASSLEAVWNQPQHF.

CDR3 nucleotides: TGTGCCTGGAGTGACCCTTATTCGGACAGGAGGAACACTGAAGCTTTCTTT. Protein: CAWSDPYSDRRNTEAFF. The V call is TRBV30, the J call TRBJ1-1; 7 nucleotides align to TRBD1. The CDR3 consists of 17 residues. Trimming at V came to 1 base and at J to 1 base, leaving 12 bases not matched to a gene. Germline V gene lookup returns CDR1 GTSNPN and CDR2 SVGIG (reference sequence).

This chain links TRBV28 with TRBJ1-1, with D perhaps TRBD1 (6 bases). Trimming took 6 bases from V and 3 from J, leaving 17 bases between them. The length of the CDR3 is 15 residues. CDR1 and CDR2 (germline): MDHEN, SYDVKM. CDR3 nucleotides: TGTGCCAGCAGACTTGACAGGCAGTCCGACACTGAAGCTTTCTTT. It is translated as CASRLDRQSDTEAFF. Full variable domain (remainder filled in from reference TRBV28 and TRBJ1-1): DVKVTQSSRYLVKRTGEKVFLECVQDMDHENMFWYRQDPGLGLRLIYFSYDVKMKEKGDIPEGYSVSREKKERFSLILESASTNQTSMYLCASRLDRQSDTEAFFGQGTRLTVV.

This chain connects TRBV6-5 to TRBJ2-5; 8 bases agree with TRBD2. V shed 0 bases, J shed 1 base, and the junction held 1 base outside the gene matches. Germline assignment: CDR1 MNHEY and CDR2 SVGAGI. The CDR3 is 15 amino acids. CDR3 DNA: TGTGCCAGCAGTTACTCACTAGCGGCCCAAGAGACCCAGTACTTC. Translating gives CASSYSLAAQETQYF.

The V gene is TRBV9, the J gene TRBJ2-1; D not certain. The CDR3 sequence is 13 residues long. CDR1 is SGDLS and CDR2 is YYNGEE in the germline V gene. V was trimmed by 3 bases and J by 4 bases, leaving 8 bases between them. CDR3 DNA: TGTGCCAGCAGCGCTCGCCAGTACAATGAGCAGTTCTTC. This translates into CASSARQYNEQFF.

The CDR3 reads CASSPSGTEEKLFF. Written as DNA, the CDR3 is TGTGCCAGCAGCCCGTCGGGGACAGAAGAAAAACTGTTTTTT. The rearrangement uses TRBV7-9 and TRBJ1-4, with 7 bases aligning to TRBD1. The CDR3 runs to 14 residues. The germline V gene has CDR1 SEHNR and CDR2 FQNEAQ (reference sequence). The junction had 8 bases not matched to a gene; V was cut back by 5 bases and J by 8 bases.

The chain joins TRBV5-1 to TRBJ1-2, with 7 bases identical to TRBD1. J lost 4 bases, V lost 4 bases, and 19 bases had no gene match. Germline loops: CDR1 SGHRS, CDR2 YFSETQ. CDR3 size: 18 residues. The CDR3 spells CASSAEGAGAPRAYGYTF. CDR3 bases: TGCGCCAGCAGCGCCGAGGGGGCAGGGGCCCCCCGGGCCTATGGCTACACCTTC.